This TCR beta chain was retrieved from a study of T-cell memory formation after mild COVID-19. Study at large: Among the donors, TCR clusters were largely specific to each donor.

Germline-derived CDR1 and CDR2 are GTSNPN and SVGIG (reference sequence). V dropped 3 bases and J dropped 1 base, with 15 bases sitting between them. The CDR3 sequence is 15 residues long. TCR alpha and TCR beta cDNA libraries with sample barcodes and UMIs came from 5'RACE using constant-segment primers. TCRdb processed the 5' RACE reads anew with MiXCR; each CDR3 protein has one entry. This sample has roughly 100,000 distinct CDR3 sequences, with about a sixth found just once. The sequence was collected from an adult woman who had mild COVID-19 (a few samples of this study predate the infection). Cell type and time point are not known. The J gene is TRBJ1-2, the V gene TRBV30, with D possibly matching TRBD1 (5 bases). Sequenced material: PBMCs or a T cell subset sorted from them (not recorded which). DNA for the CDR3: TGTGCCTGGAGAGAGGGGCCCGGGGTTAACTATGGCTACACCTTC. This gives the protein CAWREGPGVNYGYTF.